These 20 T cell receptor beta chains share one sample of origin, sequenced in a study of OX40 agonist ivuxolimab in advanced cancers. Measured with immunoSEQ multiplex PCR; TCRdb has only the in-frame clones, and not every one. The sample shows about 45,000 clones, roughly 94% of them seen only once. The sample in question was CD4+ or CD8+ T cells sorted from blood, obtained in a trial of the OX40 agonist ivuxolimab. These receptors all stem from an adult with an advanced solid tumor such as melanoma, head and neck, liver or kidney cancer.

In its sample, this clone was seen once. The chain employs TRBV7-9 and TRBJ2-7; 16 bases line up with TRBD2. The CDR3 spans 19 residues. V lost 2 bases to trimming and J lost 5 bases; unmatched junction nucleotides: 12. CDR1 and CDR2 (germline): SEHNR, FQNEAQ (reference sequence). CDR3 DNA sequence: TGTGCCAGCAGCTTAAAACCGGGACTAGCGGGAGGGCCCAATAACGAGCAGTACTTC. Translated, it gives CASSLKPGLAGGPNNEQYF.

The chain couples TRBV4-1 to TRBJ1-1, with TRBD1 matching 11 bases. V lost 3 bases and J lost 4; bases outside the gene matches: 4. Looked up from germline, CDR1 is MGHRA and CDR2 is YSYEKL. This CDR3 has 15 amino acids. The CDR3 spells CASSQHGTGGTEAFF. CDR3 in DNA: TGCGCCAGCAGCCAGCACGGGACAGGGGGCACTGAAGCTTTCTTT.

The chain is built from TRBV4-1 and TRBJ2-2, with TRBD2 matching over 10 bases. CDR1 and CDR2 (germline): MGHRA, YSYEKL. Trimming took 0 bases from V and 5 from J; bases not matched to a gene: 6. This CDR3 spans 17 amino acids. CDR3 coding DNA: TGCGCCAGCAGCCAAGAACCGGGGACTAGCGCAACCGGGGAGCTGTTTTTT. Protein product: CASSQEPGTSATGELFF.

Comments on this clone: Sequence at one end of the junction differs from germline and may be a read error. This chain connects TRBV11-2 to TRBJ2-3; possibly TRBD1 or TRBD2 for D (5 bases each). The germline CDR1 and CDR2 sequences are SGHAT and FQNNGV. There are 14 residues in the CDR3. The CDR3 sequence: CAGSLGQGADTQYF. The CDR3, as DNA: TGTGCCGGCAGCTTAGGGCAGGGAGCAGATACGCAGTATTTT.

The V gene is TRBV11-3, the J gene TRBJ2-1; D is unresolved. The germline V gene has CDR1 SGHNT and CDR2 YENEEA. The CDR3 length is 15 residues. The V and J ends lost 5 bases and 0 bases respectively, with 11 bases between them. CDR3 residues: CASSRHQSSYNEQFF. In DNA form, the CDR3 reads TGTGCCAGCAGCCGCCACCAAAGCTCCTACAATGAGCAGTTCTTC.

The genes are TRBV6-5 and TRBJ2-7; D is uncertain. The CDR3 totals 14 residues. Germline CDR1 and CDR2: MNHEY and SVGAGI. V lost 4 bases and J 0 bases, leaving 10 bases between the germline ends. The CDR3 is CASSFSPSSYEQYF. CDR3 bases: TGTGCCAGCAGTTTTAGCCCTAGCTCCTACGAGCAGTACTTC.

The V call is TRBV15, the J call TRBJ2-4, with 8 bases fitting TRBD2. Germline V lookup: CDR1 LNHNV, CDR2 YYDKDF (reference sequence). The CDR3 runs 16 residues. With V trimmed by 0 bases and J by 7 bases, 8 bases remained unmatched. In nucleotides, the CDR3 is TGTGCCACCAGCAGAGATAGGGCGGGACTAGGTAACATTCAGTACTTC. It yields the protein CATSRDRAGLGNIQYF.

The chain joins TRBV4-3 to TRBJ2-1; possible D gene TRBD2, 5 bases. The V end was cut by 0 bases, the J end by 3 bases, with 6 bases between. CDR3 size: 14 residues. Germline V gene lookup returns CDR1 LGHNA and CDR2 YSLEER. This chain's CDR3 is CASSQDRGYNEQFF. CDR3 nucleotides: TGCGCCAGCAGCCAAGATCGGGGCTACAATGAGCAGTTCTTC.

The chain has TRBV7-9 and TRBJ1-1; perhaps TRBD1 as D (6 bases). This CDR3 is 14 amino acids long. V was clipped by 5 bases and J by 1 base, with 11 bases between them. The germline V gene has CDR1 SEHNR and CDR2 FQNEAQ (reference sequence). The CDR3 protein is CASSAWTANTEAFF. The CDR3 DNA reads as TGTGCCAGCAGCGCGTGGACAGCGAACACTGAAGCTTTCTTT.

In its sample, this clone was seen a few times. The V gene is TRBV7-8, the J gene TRBJ1-5; D is possibly TRBD1 (5 bases). The germline V gene encodes CDR1 SGHVS and CDR2 FQNEAQ. The CDR3 runs 15 residues. Trimming left V 6 bases short and J 6 bases short, with 18 bases between. The DNA for the CDR3 is TGTGCCAGCAGTTACTCCGGGACTCCATCTCAGCCCCAGCATTTT. Residues: CASSYSGTPSQPQHF.

This chain joins TRBV7-3 and TRBJ2-1; D perhaps matches TRBD1 (5 bases). The CDR3 is 14 residues long. Germline V gene lookup returns CDR1 SGHTA and CDR2 FQGTGA. V was pared by 7 bases and J by 0 bases, with 10 bases between. The DNA for the CDR3 is TGTGCCAGCACCCTAGGGGACTCCTACAATGAGCAGTTCTTC. It specifies CASTLGDSYNEQFF.

This clone was detected only once. This chain links TRBV6-1 with TRBJ2-4; TRBD2 aligns across 12 bases. Germline V gene lookup returns CDR1 MNHNS and CDR2 SASEGT. V shed 3 bases, J shed 3 bases, and the junction held 6 bases outside the gene matches. This CDR3 is built from 17 residues. The chain's CDR3 is CASSDWLAGGSKNIQYF. The DNA for the CDR3 is TGTGCCAGCAGTGACTGGCTAGCGGGAGGGAGCAAAAACATTCAGTACTTC.

The chain recombines TRBV7-8 with TRBJ2-7; D is undetermined. The CDR3 loop spans 13 amino acids. CDR1 SGHVS and CDR2 FQNEAQ come from the germline V gene. Between the trimmed V and J ends, which lost 4 bases and 0 bases, there was a span of 7 bases. CDR3 protein: CASSSRSSYEQYF. DNA of the CDR3: TGTGCCAGCAGCTCCCGGAGCTCCTACGAGCAGTACTTC.

About this clone: Germline and junction disagree at one end, which may indicate a read error. The DNA of the CDR3 is TGTGCCAGCAGCCTTAGCGGGGAGGGCTCCCACGAGCAGTACTTC. It translates to CASSLSGEGSHEQYF. The chain couples TRBV6-5 to TRBJ2-7; 8 bases agree with TRBD2. The CDR3 contains 15 residues. Germline V gene lookup returns CDR1 MNHEY and CDR2 SVGAGI.

This chain uses TRBV11-2 with TRBJ2-6, with 12 bases lining up with TRBD1. The CDR3 totals 17 residues. J gave up 3 bases and V 4 bases, and 4 bases lay outside the gene matches. The germline V gene has CDR1 SGHAT and CDR2 FQNNGV. CDR3 residues: CASSSGQGAIGANVLTF. CDR3 nucleotide sequence: TGTGCCAGCAGCTCGGGACAGGGGGCTATTGGGGCCAACGTCCTGACTTTC.

This chain uses TRBV5-6 with TRBJ2-3; no clear D gene. Germline V gives CDR1 SGHDT, CDR2 YYEEEE. The CDR3 is made up of 13 amino acids. The V end lost 1 base, the J end lost 1 base, and 4 bases lay between the germline ends. CDR3 loop: CASSLRGTDTQYF. CDR3 in DNA: TGTGCCAGCAGCTTGAGGGGCACAGATACGCAGTATTTT.

The chain links TRBV6-6 to TRBJ1-1; tentatively, D is TRBD1 (5 bases). Trimming removed 2 bases from V and 4 bases from J, with 8 bases in between. Germline-derived CDR1 and CDR2 are MNHNY and SVGAGI (reference sequence). The CDR3 totals 13 residues. The DNA of the CDR3 is TGTGCCAGCAGTTACGGGGCCCTCACTGAAGCTTTCTTT. Its protein product is CASSYGALTEAFF.

The chain recombines TRBV29-1 with TRBJ2-3; D unresolved. Trimming removed 7 bases at V and 5 bases at J, with 7 bases between. Germline lookup yields CDR1 SQVTM and CDR2 ANQGSEA. This CDR3 is built from 10 residues. In DNA form, the CDR3 reads TGCAGCGGAAGGGTAGATACGCAGTATTTT. Its translation: CSGRVDTQYF.

The gene calls are TRBV19 and TRBJ2-2, with a weak D call TRBD2 (6 bases). CDR3 length: 14 amino acids. With 3 bases removed from V and 4 bases from J, the gap between germline ends came to 9 bases. Per germline, CDR1 LNHDA and CDR2 SQIVND (reference sequence). DNA for the CDR3: TGTGCCAGTAGTATGGCGGGATTCACCGGGGAGCTGTTTTTT. It specifies CASSMAGFTGELFF.

V is TRBV5-6 and J is TRBJ1-1, with a tentative D call TRBD1 (6 bases). There are 16 residues in the CDR3. The V gene lost 4 bases and the J gene lost 6 bases, with 22 bases spanning the gap. In germline, CDR1 is SGHDT, CDR2 YYEEEE. CDR3 loop: CASSRLLLTGMPEAFF. CDR3 DNA sequence: TGTGCCAGCAGCCGCCTATTGCTTACAGGGATGCCTGAAGCTTTCTTT.